The present TCR beta chain was sequenced within a study of blood T cell repertoires in COVID-19. Study information: Sites across the United States, Italy and Spain contributed samples from acute and convalescent COVID-19.

This clone was recorded a few times. The assay was immunoSEQ multiplex PCR, and TCRdb's table has in-frame clones only and misses some. The sample contains under 250,000 clones, about four fifths of which appear only once. Enrollees, roughly 18 to 89 years old, lived in fewer than 25 US areas. Which cohort a participant joined came from the clinical history participants gave. Specimen: PBMCs or T cells enriched from blood (not recorded which). The origin of this receptor is a man aged 55 to 69 who had recovered from COVID-19.

CDR3 in DNA: TGCAGTGCCGACAGGGGTGGCTACACCTTC. Translating gives CSADRGGYTF. This chain joins TRBV20-1 and TRBJ1-2, with TRBD1 identical over 8 bases. The CDR3 covers 10 residues. The germline V gene encodes CDR1 DFQATT and CDR2 SNEGSKA (reference sequence). The V and J ends lost 6 bases and 7 bases, in that order; junction bases with no gene match: 1.